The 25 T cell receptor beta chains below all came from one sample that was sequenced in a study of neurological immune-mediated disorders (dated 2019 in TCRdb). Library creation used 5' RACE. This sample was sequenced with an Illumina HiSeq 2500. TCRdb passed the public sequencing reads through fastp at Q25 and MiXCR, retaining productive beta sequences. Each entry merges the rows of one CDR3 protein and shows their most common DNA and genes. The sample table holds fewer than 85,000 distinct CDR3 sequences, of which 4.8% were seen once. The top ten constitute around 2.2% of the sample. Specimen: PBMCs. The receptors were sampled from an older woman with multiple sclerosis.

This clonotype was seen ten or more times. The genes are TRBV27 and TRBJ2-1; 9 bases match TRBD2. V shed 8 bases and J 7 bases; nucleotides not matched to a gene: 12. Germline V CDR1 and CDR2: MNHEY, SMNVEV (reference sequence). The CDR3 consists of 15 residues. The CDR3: CASGLLAGKANEQFF. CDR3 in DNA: TGTGCCAGCGGACTTCTAGCGGGAAAAGCTAATGAGCAGTTCTTC.

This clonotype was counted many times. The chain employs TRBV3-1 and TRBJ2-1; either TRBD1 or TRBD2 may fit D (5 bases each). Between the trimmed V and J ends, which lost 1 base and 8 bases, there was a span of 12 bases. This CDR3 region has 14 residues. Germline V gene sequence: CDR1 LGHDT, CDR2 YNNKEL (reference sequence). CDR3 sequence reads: CASSQGSVGHEQFF. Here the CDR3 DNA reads TGTGCCAGCAGCCAAGGATCCGTGGGACATGAGCAGTTCTTC.

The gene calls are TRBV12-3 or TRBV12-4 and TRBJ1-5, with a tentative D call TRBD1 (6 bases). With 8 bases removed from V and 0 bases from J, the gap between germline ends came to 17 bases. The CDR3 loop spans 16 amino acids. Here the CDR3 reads CASVQGGTYSNQPQHF. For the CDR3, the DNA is TGTGCCAGCGTACAGGGAGGAACATATAGCAATCAGCCCCAGCATTTT.

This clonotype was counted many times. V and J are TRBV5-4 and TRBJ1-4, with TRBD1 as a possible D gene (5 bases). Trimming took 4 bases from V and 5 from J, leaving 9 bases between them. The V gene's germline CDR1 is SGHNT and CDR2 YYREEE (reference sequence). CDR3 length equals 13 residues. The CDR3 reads CASSPTENEKLFF. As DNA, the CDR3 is TGTGCCAGCAGCCCGACAGAAAATGAAAAACTGTTTTTT.

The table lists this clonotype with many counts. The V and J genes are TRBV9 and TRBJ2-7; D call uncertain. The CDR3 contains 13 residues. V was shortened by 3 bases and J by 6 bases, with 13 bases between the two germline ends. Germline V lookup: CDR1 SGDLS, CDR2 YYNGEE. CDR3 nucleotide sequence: TGTGCCAGCAGCGGCAGGTCAGGTAGCGAGCAGTACTTC. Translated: CASSGRSGSEQYF.

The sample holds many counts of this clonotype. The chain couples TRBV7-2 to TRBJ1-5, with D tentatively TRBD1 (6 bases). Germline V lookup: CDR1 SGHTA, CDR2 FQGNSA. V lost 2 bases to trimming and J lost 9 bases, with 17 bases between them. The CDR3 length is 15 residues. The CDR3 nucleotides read TGTGCCAGCAGCTTATCACGTGGGGGCCGAGGGCCCCAGCATTTT. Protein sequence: CASSLSRGGRGPQHF.

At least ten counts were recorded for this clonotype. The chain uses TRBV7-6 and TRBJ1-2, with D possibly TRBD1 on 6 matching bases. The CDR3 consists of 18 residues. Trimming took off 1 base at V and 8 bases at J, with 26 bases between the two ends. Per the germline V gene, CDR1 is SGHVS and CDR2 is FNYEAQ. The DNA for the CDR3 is TGTGCCAGCAGCTTAGTCGCCAAGACCGGGACATCCACGTCGGGCTACACCTTC. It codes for CASSLVAKTGTSTSGYTF.

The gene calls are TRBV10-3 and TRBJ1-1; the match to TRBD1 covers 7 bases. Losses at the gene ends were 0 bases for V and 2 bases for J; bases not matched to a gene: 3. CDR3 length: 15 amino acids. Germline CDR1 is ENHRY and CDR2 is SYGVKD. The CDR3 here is CAISESGQVNTEAFF. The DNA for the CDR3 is TGTGCCATCAGTGAGTCCGGACAGGTTAACACTGAAGCTTTCTTT.

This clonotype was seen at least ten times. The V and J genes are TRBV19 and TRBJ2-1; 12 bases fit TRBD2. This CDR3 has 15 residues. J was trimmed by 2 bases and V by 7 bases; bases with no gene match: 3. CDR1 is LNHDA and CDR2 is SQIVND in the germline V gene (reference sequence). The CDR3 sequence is CASTLAGGPYNEQFF. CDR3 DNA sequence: TGTGCCAGTACACTAGCGGGAGGACCCTACAATGAGCAGTTCTTC. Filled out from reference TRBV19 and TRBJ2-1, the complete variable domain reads DGGITQSPKYLFRKEGQNVTLSCEQNLNHDAMYWYRQDPGQGLRLIYYSQIVNDFQKGDIAEGYSVSREKKESFPLTVTSAQKNPTAFYLCASTLAGGPYNEQFFGPGTRLTVL.

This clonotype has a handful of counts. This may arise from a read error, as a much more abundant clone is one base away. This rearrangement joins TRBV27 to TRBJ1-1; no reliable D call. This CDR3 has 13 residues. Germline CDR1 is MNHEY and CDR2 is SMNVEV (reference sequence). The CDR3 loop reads CASSLRENAEAFF. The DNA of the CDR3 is TGTGCCAGCAGCCTTCGTGAGAACGCTGAAGCTTTCTTT.

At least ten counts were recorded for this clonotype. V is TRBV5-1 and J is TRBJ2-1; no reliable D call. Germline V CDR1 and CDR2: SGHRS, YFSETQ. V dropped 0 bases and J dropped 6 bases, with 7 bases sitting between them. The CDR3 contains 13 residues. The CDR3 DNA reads TGCGCCAGCAGCTTGGAAGGGCCCAATGAGCAGTTCTTC. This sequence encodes CASSLEGPNEQFF. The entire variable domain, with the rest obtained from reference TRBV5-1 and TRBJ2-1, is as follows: KAGVTQTPRYLIKTRGQQVTLSCSPISGHRSVSWYQQTPGQGLQFLFEYFSETQRNKGNFPGRFSGRQFSNSRSEMNVSTLELGDSALYLCASSLEGPNEQFFGPGTRLTVL.

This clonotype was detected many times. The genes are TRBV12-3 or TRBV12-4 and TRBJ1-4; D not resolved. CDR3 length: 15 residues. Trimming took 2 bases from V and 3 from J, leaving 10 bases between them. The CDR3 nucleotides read TGTGCCAGCAGTTTATGGGCAGGTTCTAATGAAAAACTGTTTTTT. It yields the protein CASSLWAGSNEKLFF.

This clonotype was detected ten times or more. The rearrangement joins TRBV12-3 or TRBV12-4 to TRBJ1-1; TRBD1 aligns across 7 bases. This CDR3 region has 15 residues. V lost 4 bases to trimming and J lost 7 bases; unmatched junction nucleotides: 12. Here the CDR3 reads CASSSGGRGGDEAFF. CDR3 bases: TGTGCCAGCAGTTCAGGGGGGCGGGGAGGCGATGAAGCTTTCTTT.

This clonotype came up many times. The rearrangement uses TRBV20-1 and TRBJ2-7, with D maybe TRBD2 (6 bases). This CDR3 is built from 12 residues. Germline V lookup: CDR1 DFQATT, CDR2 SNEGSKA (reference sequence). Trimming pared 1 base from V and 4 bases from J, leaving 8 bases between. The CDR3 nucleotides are TGCAGTGCTAGAGGCGGGGAGTACGAGCAGTACTTC. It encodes CSARGGEYEQYF.

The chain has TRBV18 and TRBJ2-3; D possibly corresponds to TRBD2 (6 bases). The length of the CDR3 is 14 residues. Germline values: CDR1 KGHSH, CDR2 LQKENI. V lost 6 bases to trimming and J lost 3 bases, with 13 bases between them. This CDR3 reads CASSPLAPTDTQYF. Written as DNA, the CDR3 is TGTGCCAGCTCGCCGCTAGCGCCAACAGATACGCAGTATTTT.

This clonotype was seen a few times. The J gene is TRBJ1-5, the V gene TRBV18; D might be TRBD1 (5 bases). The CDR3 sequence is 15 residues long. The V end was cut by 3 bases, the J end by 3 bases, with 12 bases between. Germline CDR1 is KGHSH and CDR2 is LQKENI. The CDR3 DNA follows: TGTGCCAGCTCACCCCGAGGGGATTCCAATCAGCCCCAGCATTTT. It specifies CASSPRGDSNQPQHF.

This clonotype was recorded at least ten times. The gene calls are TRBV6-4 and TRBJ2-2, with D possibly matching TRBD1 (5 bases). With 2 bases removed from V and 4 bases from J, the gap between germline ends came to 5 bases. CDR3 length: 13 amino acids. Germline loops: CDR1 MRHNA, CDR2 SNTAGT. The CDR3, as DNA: TGTGCCAGCAGTGACCAGGGCACCGGGGAGCTGTTTTTT. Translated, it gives CASSDQGTGELFF.

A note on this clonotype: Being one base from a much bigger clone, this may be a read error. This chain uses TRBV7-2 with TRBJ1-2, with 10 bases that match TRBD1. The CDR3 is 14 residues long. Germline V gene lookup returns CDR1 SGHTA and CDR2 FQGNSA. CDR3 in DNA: TGTGTCAGCAGCTCGGGACAGGGGTTCTATGGCTACACCTTC. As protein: CVSSSGQGFYGYTF.

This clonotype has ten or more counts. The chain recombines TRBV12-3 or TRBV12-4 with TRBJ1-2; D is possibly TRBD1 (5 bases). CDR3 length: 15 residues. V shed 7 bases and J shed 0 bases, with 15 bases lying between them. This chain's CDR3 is CASNTPGRTNYGYTF. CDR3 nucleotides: TGTGCCAGCAATACCCCGGGACGGACTAACTATGGCTACACCTTC.

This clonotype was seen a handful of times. The CDR3 region has the DNA TGCAGTGCTAGAGGTCCCCTGGGCGAAGCCTACGAGCAGTACTTC. It translates to CSARGPLGEAYEQYF. V and J are TRBV20-1 and TRBJ2-7; no firm D call. The CDR3 is 15 residues long. Germline V lookup: CDR1 DFQATT, CDR2 SNEGSKA (reference sequence). V lost 1 base to trimming and J lost 2 bases, with 15 bases between them.

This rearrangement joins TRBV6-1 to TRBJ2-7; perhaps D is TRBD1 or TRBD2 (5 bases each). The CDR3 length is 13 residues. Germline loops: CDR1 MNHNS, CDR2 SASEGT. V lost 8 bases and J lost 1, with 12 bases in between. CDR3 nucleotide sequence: TGTGCCAGCGACAGAGACTATTCCTACGAGCAGTACTTC. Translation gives CASDRDYSYEQYF.

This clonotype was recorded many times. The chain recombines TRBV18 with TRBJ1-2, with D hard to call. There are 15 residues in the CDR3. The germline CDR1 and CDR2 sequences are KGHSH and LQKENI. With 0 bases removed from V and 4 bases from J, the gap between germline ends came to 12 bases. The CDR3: CASSPPGSGSYGYTF. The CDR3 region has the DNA TGTGCCAGCTCACCACCGGGCTCTGGTTCCTATGGCTACACCTTC.

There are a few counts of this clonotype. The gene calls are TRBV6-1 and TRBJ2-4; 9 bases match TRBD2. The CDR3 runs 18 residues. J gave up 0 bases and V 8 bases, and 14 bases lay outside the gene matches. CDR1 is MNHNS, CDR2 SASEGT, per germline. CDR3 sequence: CASGPTSGPVLAKNIQYF. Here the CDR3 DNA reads TGTGCCAGCGGCCCGACTAGCGGCCCTGTGCTAGCCAAAAACATTCAGTACTTC.

For the CDR3, the DNA is TGTGCCAGCAGTACAGGGACTAGCACAGATACGCAGTATTTT. As protein: CASSTGTSTDTQYF. The genes are TRBV27 and TRBJ2-3, with D perhaps being TRBD1 or TRBD2 (6 bases each). In germline, CDR1 is MNHEY, CDR2 SMNVEV (reference sequence). The V end lost 5 bases, the J end lost 0 bases, and 9 bases lay between the germline ends. The CDR3 sequence is 14 residues long.

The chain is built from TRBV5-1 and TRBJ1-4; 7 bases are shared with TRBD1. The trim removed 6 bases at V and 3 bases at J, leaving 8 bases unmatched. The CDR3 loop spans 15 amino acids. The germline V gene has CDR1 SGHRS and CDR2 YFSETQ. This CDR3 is CASTDAGTANEKLFF. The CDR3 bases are TGCGCCAGCACCGACGCCGGGACAGCTAATGAAAAACTGTTTTTT.